One TCR beta chain is described in this entry. Seattle patients were enrolled while actively infected and followed longitudinally. With 0 bases clipped from V and 9 bases from J, the junction kept 12 bases outside the gene matches. The CDR3 is 17 amino acids. Germline CDR1 and CDR2: SGHRS and YFSETQ. Study processing details: Quantification of nucleated cells was approximated via reference gene primer amplification. The repertoire was sequenced with immunoSEQ multiplex PCR; TCRdb's copy has only in-frame clones and lacks some. V and J calls and clone size are given by that table; D and trimming were obtained from the DNA. The sample holds 150,000 to 200,000 clones; 82% are singletons and the top ten take approximately 7.8%. The data were obtained in a study of blood T cell repertoires in COVID-19. Background on the study: Material from acute and convalescent COVID-19 was sourced from the United States, Italy and Spain. The analysed material was cDNA or gDNA that came from T cells, B-cell-depleted T cells, or PBMCs.

The sequence derives from a woman aged 60-75 years with COVID-19, enrolled during active disease. The sequenced sample consisted of peripheral blood. The chain has TRBV5-1 and TRBJ1-6; 7 bases fit TRBD1. In DNA, the CDR3 is TGCGCCAGCAGCTTGGGGGACCCGGGACAGAGGATTTCACCCCTCCACTTT. Encoded protein: CASSLGDPGQRISPLHF.